This TCR beta chain was sequenced during a study of blood T cell repertoires in COVID-19. Individuals aged roughly 18 to 95 years were recruited from fewer than 25 US areas. Categorization into cohorts depended on clinical history that participants reported. This clone was seen at least ten times. In the authors' methods: For nucleated cells, counts were estimated from reference gene primer amplification. Repertoires were generated with immunoSEQ multiplex PCR, while TCRdb's copy carries only in-frame clones and drops some. The V and J calls and clone size are taken from that table; D and trimming were inferred from the DNA. This table has some 180,000 clones, more than 80% appearing once. Deletions cut 7 bases from V and 0 bases from J, with 12 bases between. CDR1 is MRHNA, CDR2 SNTAGT, per germline. CDR3 length equals 14 residues.

The specimen sequenced was PBMCs or T cells enriched from blood (not recorded which). This receptor was identified in a man in his forties who had recovered from COVID-19. This chain links TRBV6-4 with TRBJ1-2; TRBD1 might be the D (5 bases). This CDR3 is CASISGRSNYGYTF. The CDR3 DNA reads TGTGCCAGCATATCAGGGCGTTCTAACTATGGCTACACCTTC.